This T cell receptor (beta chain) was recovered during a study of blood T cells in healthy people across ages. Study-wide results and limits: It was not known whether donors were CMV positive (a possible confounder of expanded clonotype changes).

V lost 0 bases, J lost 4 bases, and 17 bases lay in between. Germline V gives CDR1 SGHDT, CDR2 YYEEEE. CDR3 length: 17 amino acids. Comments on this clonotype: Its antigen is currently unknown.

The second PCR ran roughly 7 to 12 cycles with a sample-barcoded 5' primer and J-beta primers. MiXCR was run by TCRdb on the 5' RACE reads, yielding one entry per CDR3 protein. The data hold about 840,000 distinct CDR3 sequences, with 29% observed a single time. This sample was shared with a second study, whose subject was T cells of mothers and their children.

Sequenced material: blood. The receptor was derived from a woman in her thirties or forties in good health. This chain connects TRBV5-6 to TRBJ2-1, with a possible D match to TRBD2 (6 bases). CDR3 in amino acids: CASSLELAERVYNEQFF. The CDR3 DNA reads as TGTGCCAGCAGCTTGGAACTAGCAGAGAGGGTTTACAATGAGCAGTTCTTC. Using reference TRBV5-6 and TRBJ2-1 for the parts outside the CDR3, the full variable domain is DAGVTQSPTHLIKTRGQQVTLRCSPKSGHDTVSWYQQALGQGPQFIFQYYEEEERQRGNFPDRFSGHQFPNYSSELNVNALLLGDSALYLCASSLELAERVYNEQFFGPGTRLTVL.